This T cell receptor (beta chain) was retrieved from a study of a mutant IDH1 vaccine in newly diagnosed glioma. On the study more broadly: Vaccination began 4-6 weeks post radiotherapy alone, or with temozolomide cycles. Treated patients showed a male proportion of roughly 60%, a female proportion of 37.5%, and a mean age of around 40 years. Prior therapy was radiotherapy, temozolomide, or both; most received both.

Sequencing used immunoSEQ multiplex PCR; TCRdb keeps in-frame clones, though not all of them. This sample has around 31,000 clones, with nearly 90% found just once. Comments on this clone: Its antigen is as yet unknown.

Germline V gene sequence: CDR1 SGHRS, CDR2 YFSETQ. The CDR3 length is 12 residues. Trimming pared 4 bases from V and 0 bases from J, leaving 3 bases between. Specified time point: week 11, during vaccination. A single vaccine dose contained 300 ug of mutant IDH1 20-mer peptide, and topical imiquimod was used with it. This clonotype was sampled from a man aged 18 to 30 with glioma. Source: PBMCs, taken from a glioma patient whose treatment included an IDH1 peptide vaccine. This chain links TRBV5-1 with TRBJ2-3; D remains unclear. The CDR3 bases are TGCGCCAGCAGCCCCAGCACAGATACGCAGTATTTT. This codes for CASSPSTDTQYF. Complete variable domain (other parts from reference TRBV5-1 and TRBJ2-3): KAGVTQTPRYLIKTRGQQVTLSCSPISGHRSVSWYQQTPGQGLQFLFEYFSETQRNKGNFPGRFSGRQFSNSRSEMNVSTLELGDSALYLCASSPSTDTQYFGPGTRLTVL.